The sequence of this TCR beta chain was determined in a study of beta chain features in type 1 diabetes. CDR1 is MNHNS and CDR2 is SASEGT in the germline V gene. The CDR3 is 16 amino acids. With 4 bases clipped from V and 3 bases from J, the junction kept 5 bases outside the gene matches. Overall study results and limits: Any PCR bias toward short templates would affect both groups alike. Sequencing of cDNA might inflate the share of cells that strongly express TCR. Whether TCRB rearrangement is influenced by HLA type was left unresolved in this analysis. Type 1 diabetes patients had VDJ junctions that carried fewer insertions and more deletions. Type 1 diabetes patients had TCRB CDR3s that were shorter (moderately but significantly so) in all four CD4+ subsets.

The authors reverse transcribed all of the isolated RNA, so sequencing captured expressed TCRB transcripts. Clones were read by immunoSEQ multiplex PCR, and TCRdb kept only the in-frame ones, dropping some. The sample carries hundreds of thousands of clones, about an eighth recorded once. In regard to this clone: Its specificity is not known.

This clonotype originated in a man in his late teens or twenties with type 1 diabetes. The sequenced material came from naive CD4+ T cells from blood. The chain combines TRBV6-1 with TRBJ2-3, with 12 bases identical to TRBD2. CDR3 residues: CASSAWTSGATDTQYF. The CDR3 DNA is TGTGCCAGCAGTGCCTGGACTAGCGGGGCTACAGATACGCAGTATTTT.